What follows are 23 T cell receptor beta chains derived from one specimen sequenced in a study of human T cells and chemical hapten exposure. TCRdb called the RACE reads again in MiXCR, with one record for every CDR3 protein. The top ten hold about 6% of the sample, which has roughly 380,000 distinct CDR3 sequences, more than 5% seen once. Time point denoted: patch test 2, 6 weeks after DPC sensitization. Treatment of the sample: therapeutic diphenylcyclopropenone sensitization with weekly scalp DPC. The input for sequencing was whole blood, taken in connection with sensitization to the hapten diphenylcyclopropenone (DPC). Receptor source: a woman between 18 and 30 years old with alopecia areata. Some clones in this sample may be carry-over from other donors' samples.

The gene calls are TRBV7-2 and TRBJ2-5; the match to TRBD1 covers 10 bases. The CDR3 loop spans 15 amino acids. V lost 5 bases to trimming and J lost 9 bases; unmatched junction nucleotides: 12. Looked up from germline, CDR1 is SGHTA and CDR2 is FQGNSA. The CDR3 DNA sequence: TGTGCCAGCAGCGCAATTCCGGGGACAGGGGTGTCCCAGTACTTC. This translates into CASSAIPGTGVSQYF.

This clonotype was detected a few times. This rearrangement joins TRBV3-1 to TRBJ1-2, with a possible D match to TRBD1 (6 bases). Between the trimmed V and J ends, which lost 2 bases and 2 bases, there was a span of 9 bases. Per the germline V gene, CDR1 is LGHDT and CDR2 is YNNKEL (reference sequence). This CDR3 comprises 14 residues. The CDR3 is CASSQRTANYGYTF. The CDR3 nucleotides are TGTGCCAGCAGCCAACGGACAGCCAACTATGGCTACACCTTC.

There are many counts of this clonotype. V is TRBV6-2 or TRBV6-3 and J is TRBJ1-1; TRBD1 is a possible D gene (6 bases). This CDR3 spans 14 amino acids. The V gene's germline CDR1 is MNHEY and CDR2 SVGEGT. Trimming took off 4 bases at V and 0 bases at J, with 9 bases between the two ends. In DNA form, the CDR3 reads TGTGCCAGCAGTTCGGACAGCCTGAACACTGAAGCTTTCTTT. Its translation: CASSSDSLNTEAFF.

This clonotype has at least ten counts. The genes are TRBV10-3 and TRBJ1-4, with unresolved D. The V end lost 6 bases, the J end lost 2 bases, and 13 bases lay between the germline ends. The germline CDR1 and CDR2 sequences are ENHRY and SYGVKD. The CDR3 consists of 15 residues. In DNA, the CDR3 is TGTGCCATCAGCGAAGGGTATATGACTAATGAAAAACTGTTTTTT. This gives the protein CAISEGYMTNEKLFF.

A few counts support this clonotype. J is TRBJ2-1 and V is TRBV6-5; D perhaps matches TRBD1 (5 bases). The CDR3 sequence is 12 residues long. Trimming stripped 7 bases from V and 5 bases from J, with 9 bases between. Per the germline V gene, CDR1 is MNHEY and CDR2 is SVGAGI. CDR3 coding DNA: TGTGCCAGCACCACAGGAGACAATGAGCAGTTCTTC. Translated: CASTTGDNEQFF.

This clonotype was detected ten times or more. The rearrangement joins TRBV3-1 to TRBJ1-1, with D uncertain. CDR1 and CDR2 (germline): LGHDT, YNNKEL (reference sequence). The CDR3 is 15 residues long. The V gene lost 1 base and the J gene lost 0 bases, with 9 bases spanning the gap. In DNA, the CDR3 is TGTGCCAGCAGCCAAGCATGGCGTATGAACACTGAAGCTTTCTTT. This translates into CASSQAWRMNTEAFF.

There are many counts of this clonotype. The rearrangement joins TRBV4-3 to TRBJ2-7; maybe TRBD1 (6 bases). Germline V gene sequence: CDR1 LGHNA, CDR2 YSLEER. The CDR3 loop spans 15 amino acids. The V end lost 1 base, the J end lost 2 bases, and 12 bases lay between the germline ends. The CDR3: CASSQVYREAYEQYF. CDR3 nucleotide sequence: TGCGCCAGCAGCCAAGTTTACAGGGAAGCCTACGAGCAGTACTTC.

This clonotype was observed a few times. The rearrangement uses TRBV7-2 and TRBJ2-3; D is perhaps TRBD2 (7 bases). V was cut by 6 bases and J by 1 base, with 14 bases left in between. The CDR3 covers 15 residues. Germline CDR1 SGHTA, CDR2 FQGNSA. CDR3 coding DNA: TGTGCCAGCAGGCTCTGGGGGGGGCGCACAGATACGCAGTATTTT. Translation gives CASRLWGGRTDTQYF.

This clonotype was found many times. V and J are TRBV12-3 or TRBV12-4 and TRBJ1-5, with 11 bases fitting TRBD1. With V trimmed by 5 bases and J by 5 bases, 5 bases remained unmatched. The CDR3 loop spans 15 amino acids. The DNA for the CDR3 is TGTGCCAGCAGTGAGGGACAGGGGGATTATCAGCCCCAGCATTTT. Translated, it gives CASSEGQGDYQPQHF.

The V gene is TRBV4-1, the J gene TRBJ2-7; 9 bases are shared with TRBD2. Germline values: CDR1 MGHRA, CDR2 YSYEKL. This CDR3 comprises 17 residues. The trim removed 0 bases at V and 3 bases at J, leaving 9 bases unmatched. The CDR3 DNA reads TGCGCCAGCAGCCAAGACCTAACGAGACTAGCGGACTACGAGCAGTACTTC. It yields the protein CASSQDLTRLADYEQYF.

The chain is built from TRBV20-1 and TRBJ1-2; 8 bases map to TRBD1. V gave up 2 bases and J gave up 6 bases; unmatched junction bases: 2. CDR1 DFQATT and CDR2 SNEGSKA come from the germline V gene (reference sequence). This CDR3 is 12 amino acids long. The CDR3, as DNA: TGCAGTGCTAGACGGACAGGGAATGGCTACACCTTC. Its protein product is CSARRTGNGYTF.

There are a few counts of this clonotype. The gene calls are TRBV4-3 and TRBJ2-7; D is unclear. This CDR3 has 16 amino acids. V lost 1 base, J lost 3 bases, and 16 bases lay in between. Germline values: CDR1 LGHNA, CDR2 YSLEER. The CDR3 DNA reads TGCGCCAGCAGCCAAGCTACAGATAGGCTTTACTACGAGCAGTACTTC. As protein: CASSQATDRLYYEQYF.

This clonotype was detected many times. The V gene is TRBV6-2 or TRBV6-3, the J gene TRBJ1-6; TRBD1 matches at 11 bases. Germline V gene lookup returns CDR1 MNHEY and CDR2 SVGEGT. The CDR3 spans 16 residues. V trimming: 5 bases; J trimming: 11 bases; junction bases outside the gene matches: 11. CDR3 loop: CASSQPGQGDGPPLHF. The CDR3 DNA reads TGTGCCAGCAGTCAGCCGGGACAGGGGGACGGGCCACCCCTCCACTTT.

In its sample, this clonotype was seen many times. This rearrangement joins TRBV25-1 to TRBJ2-5, with 7 positions matching TRBD1. The CDR3 contains 13 residues. V shed 6 bases, J shed 10 bases, and the junction held 11 bases outside the gene matches. Looked up from germline, CDR1 is MGHDK and CDR2 is SYGVNS. The CDR3 reads CASRGQNVRDQYF. CDR3 coding DNA: TGTGCCAGCAGGGGACAGAACGTTCGAGACCAGTACTTC.

This clonotype was counted a few times. The J gene is TRBJ1-2, the V gene TRBV4-3; D is undetermined. The CDR3 sequence is 14 residues long. V was shortened by 1 base and J by 8 bases, with 14 bases between the two germline ends. Germline values: CDR1 LGHNA, CDR2 YSLEER. The CDR3 reads CASSQVLGGRGYTF. CDR3 nucleotides: TGCGCCAGCAGCCAAGTGCTCGGCGGGCGGGGCTACACCTTC.

The sample holds a few counts of this clonotype. The chain has TRBV20-1 and TRBJ2-5; D ambiguous. Germline CDR1 is DFQATT and CDR2 is SNEGSKA (reference sequence). Between the trimmed V and J ends, which lost 5 bases and 5 bases, there was a span of 18 bases. The CDR3 contains 14 residues. The CDR3 region is CSALLLTGGETQYF. The CDR3 coding sequence is TGCAGTGCTCTTCTATTGACGGGTGGGGAGACCCAGTACTTC.

This clonotype has at least ten counts. The gene calls are TRBV3-1 and TRBJ2-7; D might be TRBD1 (5 bases). Trimming stripped 1 base from V and 0 bases from J, with 7 bases between. Germline-derived CDR1 and CDR2 are LGHDT and YNNKEL (reference sequence). The CDR3 has 14 amino acids. This CDR3 is CASSQVTGSYEQYF. The CDR3 nucleotides read TGTGCCAGCAGCCAAGTAACAGGCTCCTACGAGCAGTACTTC.

This clonotype was counted many times. The gene calls are TRBV5-4 and TRBJ1-1; tentatively, D is TRBD1 (5 bases). The V end lost 0 bases, the J end lost 4 bases, and 16 bases lay between the germline ends. The CDR3 length is 16 residues. The germline V gene encodes CDR1 SGHNT and CDR2 YYREEE (reference sequence). In DNA, the CDR3 is TGTGCCAGCAGCTTGGTACCCCCGGGTAGGGGCACTGAAGCTTTCTTT. Translating gives CASSLVPPGRGTEAFF.

A few counts support this clonotype. The chain carries TRBV12-3 or TRBV12-4 and TRBJ1-1; D unresolved. Trimming pared 6 bases from V and 1 base from J, leaving 12 bases between. The CDR3 spans 14 residues. The CDR3 bases are TGTGCCAGCAGCCTTTTTAGGGCGAACACTGAAGCTTTCTTT. Residues: CASSLFRANTEAFF.

This clonotype was seen ten or more times. In nucleotides, the CDR3 is TGCAGTGCTAGAGCGGATTCAGGGTACGAGCAGTACTTC. It yields the protein CSARADSGYEQYF. The V gene is TRBV20-1, the J gene TRBJ2-7; the D gene is possibly TRBD1 (5 bases). V shed 1 base and J shed 4 bases, with 11 bases lying between them. Germline V gene data show CDR1 as DFQATT and CDR2 as SNEGSKA (reference sequence). The CDR3 runs 13 residues.

This clonotype was observed a handful of times. The rearrangement joins TRBV29-1 to TRBJ1-1; D is ambiguous. The V end lost 7 bases, the J end lost 4 bases, and 16 bases lay between the germline ends. Germline V CDR1 and CDR2: SQVTM, ANQGSEA. CDR3 length: 13 amino acids. CDR3 loop: CSASDLTSTEAFF. The CDR3 DNA is TGCAGCGCTTCGGACCTTACCTCCACTGAAGCTTTCTTT.

The J gene is TRBJ1-1, the V gene TRBV18; 7 positions agree with TRBD1. The junction had 4 bases not matched to a gene; V was cut back by 5 bases and J by 1 base. The CDR3 is 14 amino acids. Germline CDR1 and CDR2: KGHSH and LQKENI. The DNA of the CDR3 is TGTGCCAGCTCAACAGGGGTCGGGAACACTGAAGCTTTCTTT. Translation: CASSTGVGNTEAFF.

This clonotype was observed many times. This chain connects TRBV6-5 to TRBJ1-1; possibly TRBD1 for D (6 bases). The CDR3 has 17 amino acids. Trimming took off 5 bases at V and 3 bases at J, with 22 bases between the two ends. Per the germline V gene, CDR1 is MNHEY and CDR2 is SVGAGI. As DNA, the CDR3 is TGTGCCAGCAGTAATTCTCTCTGGGGGACACAGGACACTGAAGCTTTCTTT. It codes for CASSNSLWGTQDTEAFF.